The subject of this entry is one TCR beta chain. As yet, its antigen is unknown. The sample is drawn from a study of CD8+ T cells in alopecia areata. At the level of the study: Those patients who were treated received oral tofacitinib, which was given at 5 to 10 mg twice daily for moderate-to-severe alopecia areata. Study conclusions and caveats: TCR sharing was clearer in mice than between patients, perhaps partly owing to patient HLA diversity.

Isolated RNA was reverse transcribed into cDNA used as the sequencing template. Here immunoSEQ multiplex PCR was the method, and the copy in TCRdb shows in-frame clones only, minus some. The table has approximately 200,000 clones, less than 50% seen once; the top ten hold about 2.6%. Unmatched junction bases numbered 0, after V lost 2 bases and J lost 5 bases. CDR1 is GTSNPN, CDR2 SVGIG, per germline (reference sequence). This CDR3 region has 11 residues. This sample's treatment: oral pan-JAK inhibitor, 5-10 mg twice daily. Collection of lesional scalp punch biopsies and peripheral blood was performed in alopecia areata patients.

The receptor comes from a human donor with alopecia areata. The J gene is TRBJ2-7, the V gene TRBV30; TRBD1 matches at 7 bases. The sample consisted of CD4+ T cells sorted from blood, taken at approximately week 37, from a patient treated with tofacitinib. CDR3: CAWSTGDEQYF. DNA of the CDR3: TGTGCCTGGAGTACAGGGGACGAGCAGTACTTC.